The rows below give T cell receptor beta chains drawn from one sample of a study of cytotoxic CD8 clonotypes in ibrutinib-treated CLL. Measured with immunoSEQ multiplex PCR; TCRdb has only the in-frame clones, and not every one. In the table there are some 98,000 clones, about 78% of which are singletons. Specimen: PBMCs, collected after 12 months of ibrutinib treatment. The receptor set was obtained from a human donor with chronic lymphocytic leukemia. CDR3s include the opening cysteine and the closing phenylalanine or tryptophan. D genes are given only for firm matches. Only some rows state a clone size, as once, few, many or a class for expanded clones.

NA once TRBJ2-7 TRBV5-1 CASSRGQTPSYEQYF TGCGCCAGCAGCAGAGGACAGACGCCCTCCTACGAGCAGTACTTC
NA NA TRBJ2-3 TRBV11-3 CASSSEDTQYF TGTGCCAGCAGCTCCGAAGATACGCAGTATTTT
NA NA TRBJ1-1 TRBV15 CATSRREGEAFF TGTGCCACCAGCAGGAGAGAGGGTGAAGCTTTCTTT
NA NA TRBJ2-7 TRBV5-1 CASSLADKSEQYF TGCGCCAGCAGCTTGGCCGACAAATCCGAGCAGTACTTC
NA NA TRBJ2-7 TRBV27 CASRMGPNEQYF TGTGCCAGCAGAATGGGACCTAACGAGCAGTACTTC
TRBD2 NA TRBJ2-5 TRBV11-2 CASSLLAGSQETQYF TGTGCCAGCAGCTTATTAGCGGGGAGTCAAGAGACCCAGTACTTC
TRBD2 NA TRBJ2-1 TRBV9 CASSVSGLAGVNEQFF TGTGCCAGCAGCGTATCCGGACTAGCGGGGGTAAATGAGCAGTTCTTC
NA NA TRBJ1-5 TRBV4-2 CASSQGLASNQPQHF TGTGCCAGCAGCCAAGGTTTGGCCAGCAATCAGCCCCAGCATTTT
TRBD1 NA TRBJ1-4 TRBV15 CATSRGSGTVNEKLFF TGTGCCACCAGCAGAGGCTCCGGGACAGTAAATGAAAAACTGTTTTTT
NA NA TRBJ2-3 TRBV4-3 CASSQDARGTDTQYF TGCGCCAGCAGCCAAGATGCGAGGGGAACGGATACGCAGTATTTT
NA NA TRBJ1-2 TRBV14 CASSQGSRLNYGYTF TGTGCCAGCAGCCAAGGAAGCAGACTTAACTATGGCTACACCTTC
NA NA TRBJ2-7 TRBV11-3 CASSSQSYEQYF TGTGCCAGTTCTAGCCAATCCTACGAGCAGTACTTC
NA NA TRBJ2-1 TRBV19 CASSSNSENEQFF TGTGCCAGTAGTTCCAATAGTGAGAATGAGCAGTTCTTC
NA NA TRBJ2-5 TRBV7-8 CASSRGPGETQYF TGTGCCAGCAGTCGGGGACCCGGGGAGACCCAGTACTTC
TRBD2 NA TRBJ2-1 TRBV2 CASHRTSGENEQFF TGTGCCAGCCACAGGACTAGCGGGGAGAATGAGCAGTTCTTC
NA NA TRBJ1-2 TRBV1 CTSSFPPGQGRSGYTF TGCACCAGCAGCTTCCCCCCCGGACAGGGACGGAGTGGCTACACCTTC
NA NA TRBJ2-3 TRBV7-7 CASSPRLDGDTQYF TGTGCTAGCAGCCCCAGACTAGACGGAGATACGCAGTATTTT
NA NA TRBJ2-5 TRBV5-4 CASSFQATQETQYF TGTGCCAGCAGCTTCCAGGCAACACAAGAGACCCAGTACTTC
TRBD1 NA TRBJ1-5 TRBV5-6 CASSPRGSRPQHF TGTGCCAGCAGCCCCAGGGGGAGTCGGCCCCAGCATTTT
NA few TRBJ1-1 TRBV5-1 CASSLGGVAEAFF TGCGCCAGCAGCTTGGGAGGGGTAGCTGAAGCTTTCTTT
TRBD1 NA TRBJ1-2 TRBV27 CASSSRQGANYGYTF TGTGCCAGCAGTTCACGACAGGGGGCGAACTATGGCTACACCTTC
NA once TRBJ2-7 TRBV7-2 CASSSMTGNSYEQYF TGTGCCAGCAGCTCGATGACAGGAAACTCCTACGAGCAGTACTTC
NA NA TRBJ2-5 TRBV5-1 CASRPSGAGETQYF TGCGCCAGCCGACCGTCGGGGGCCGGGGAGACCCAGTACTTC
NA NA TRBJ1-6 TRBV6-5 CASRINNSPLHF TGTGCCAGCAGGATCAATAATTCACCCCTCCACTTT
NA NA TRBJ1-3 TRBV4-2 CASSPRGRPSGNTIYF TGTGCCAGCAGCCCCCGAGGCCGACCCTCTGGAAACACCATATATTTT
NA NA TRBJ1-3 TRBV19 CASTGGIGNTIYF TGTGCCAGTACGGGAGGTATTGGAAACACCATATATTTT
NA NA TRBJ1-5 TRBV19 CASRNYSNQPQHF TGTGCCAGTCGAAACTATAGCAATCAGCCCCAGCATTTT
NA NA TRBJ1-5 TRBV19 CASSTVDYSNQPQHF TGTGCCAGTAGTACGGTGGACTATAGCAATCAGCCCCAGCATTTT
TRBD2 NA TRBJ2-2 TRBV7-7 CASSSGTRDTGELFF TGTGCTAGCAGTTCCGGGACTAGAGACACCGGGGAGCTGTTTTTT
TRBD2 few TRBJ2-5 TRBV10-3 CAISAGGDGQETQYF TGTGCCATCAGTGCGGGAGGAGACGGCCAAGAGACCCAGTACTTC
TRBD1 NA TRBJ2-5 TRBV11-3 CASSQRDRETQYF TGTGCCAGCAGCCAGAGGGACAGAGAGACCCAGTACTTC